What follows describes a single TCR beta chain. The antigen remains undetermined. This record belongs to a study of cytomegalovirus exposure and HLA in healthy donors. Overall study results and limits: In an earlier analysis, in fewer than 700 donors, most V segments appeared productive either ~87% or ~30% of the time. Trimming of TCR beta V- and J-genes showed a link, identified in a later analysis, to a missense DCLRE1C variant. Associated with HLA alleles at 0.05 false discovery rate in a later analysis were 17,000 or so TCR beta sequences. A likely sequencing artifact accounted for one observed cluster of highly shared sequence variants.

In germline, CDR1 is GTSNPN, CDR2 SVGIG (reference sequence). V was trimmed by 3 bases and J by 1 base, leaving 15 bases between them. The CDR3 consists of 15 residues. PCR involved 60 Vbeta and 13 Jbeta primers. Produced via immunoSEQ multiplex PCR; TCRdb's table is partial and in-frame only. The sample lists about 250,000 clones; roughly 73% were seen once. J is TRBJ1-2 and V is TRBV30; D gene ambiguous. The sample comprised PBMCs. The source of this sequence is a boy between 5 and 17 years old in good health and CMV-seronegative. CDR3 loop: CAWSDKNGFNYGYTF. For the CDR3, the DNA is TGTGCCTGGAGCGACAAAAATGGGTTTAACTATGGCTACACCTTC.